The clone carrying this T cell receptor beta chain was recorded only once. These data originate in a study of blood T cell repertoires in COVID-19. Overall study: Both acute and convalescent COVID-19 samples were obtained from the United States, Italy and Spain. Sample material is recorded as cDNA or gDNA derived from T cells, B-cell-depleted T cells, or PBMCs.

The CDR3 spans 15 residues. Looked up from germline, CDR1 is SGHAT and CDR2 is FQDESV (reference sequence). V shed 1 base and J shed 6 bases, with 13 bases lying between them. Individuals aged about 18 to 89 years were recruited from roughly 23 US areas. Cohort assignment relied on participant-reported clinical history. Libraries were prepared by immunoSEQ multiplex PCR; TCRdb keeps only in-frame clonotypes and omits some of them. This sample yields approximately 290,000 clones, of which nearly 90% are seen a single time; roughly 4.3% belongs to the top ten. Sequencing input: PBMCs or T cells enriched from blood (not recorded which). This sequence originates from a woman younger than 35 with acute COVID-19. The chain joins TRBV11-1 to TRBJ2-1; D ambiguous. DNA of the CDR3: TGTGCCAGCAGCTTAGGCGCAGGTGTTGTCAATGAGCAGTTCTTC. This gives the protein CASSLGAGVVNEQFF.